This T cell receptor beta chain was observed in a study of control samples from healthy donors and cancer patients. Libraries were prepared by immunoSEQ multiplex PCR; TCRdb keeps only in-frame clonotypes and omits some of them. The table lists over 150,000 clones, around 92% of them singletons. The CDR3 runs to 13 residues. Germline assignment: CDR1 MNHEY and CDR2 SVGAGI. Deletions cut 6 bases from V and 0 bases from J, with 8 bases between. The source of this sequence is a woman between 40 and 55 years old in good health. The sample consisted of blood. The rearrangement uses TRBV6-5 and TRBJ1-2; maybe TRBD1 (5 bases). CDR3 sequence: CASRQVPNYGYTF. The CDR3 bases are TGTGCCAGCAGACAGGTTCCTAACTATGGCTACACCTTC.